The T cell receptor (beta chain) described here comes from a study of blood T cell repertoires in COVID-19 (dated by TCRdb to 2020 to 2022). Broadly, across the study: The collaborator samples originated in the United States, Italy and Spain and spanned the acute and convalescent phases of COVID-19. The prospective study material was composed of cDNA or gDNA derived from T cells, B-cell-depleted T cells, or PBMCs. Deeply sampled blood TCRbeta repertoires from subjects exposed to, actively infected with, or recovered from COVID-19 were included in the dataset. A freely available public database, intended as a resource for researchers studying the immune response to SARS-CoV-2, is where the repertoires were released. The samples were drawn from the first 160 participants of the ongoing ImmuneRACE study and from 950 to 1,500 subjects provided by 6 global collaborators. The sample metadata nearly always contained a de-identified subject ID, COVID-19 status, age in years and sex. Where available, HLA class I and class II types were obtained from metadata supplied by the sample provider rather than from assay-based typing. Summary of the overall study and its limitations: The quantity of clinical and demographic metadata differed by source and by participant and was supplied without curation.

One collaborating source in Seattle enrolled patients while the patients were actively infected and followed the patients over time throughout the course of disease. Each collaborating institution followed its own protocols to collect whole blood in K2EDTA tubes. For TCRbeta analysis, collaborators shipped samples in one of three forms: frozen whole blood, isolated PBMCs, or DNA extracted from either of those sample types. Trimming takes 5 bases from V and 2 bases from J, and the germline ends sit 12 bases apart. CDR1 MNHEY and CDR2 SMNVEV were looked up in the germline V gene (reference sequence). The CDR3 spans 15 residues, from the cysteine through the phenylalanine. This entry keeps only the CDR3 DNA: 45 bases, framed from base 1. The immunoSEQ Assay, a bias-controlled multiplex PCR, was used to amplify TCRbeta CDR3 regions from genomic DNA. The original pipeline was this. The number of nucleated cells in each sample was estimated from the amplification of reference gene primers within the assay. Sequence reads were collapsed and filtered to measure the absolute abundance of every unique TCRbeta CDR3 rearrangement. For each sample, productive Simpson clonality was calculated as the square root of Simpson's diversity index across productive rearrangements. Not all clones reach the TCRdb copy of this immuneACCESS table, which keeps in-frame sequences only. Checked studies attribute under half of the gap to unresolved V genes and leave the rest unexplained. That table gives V, J and clone size, and the DNA gave D and trimming. Counted in this sample were some 180,000 clones; roughly 88% of them appeared once. The top ten hold 6.5% to 9% of the sample.

This clone was counted only a few times. No antigen is known for it. There are no base qualities to consult, and no much larger clone falls within one base. Sequencing used peripheral blood. The V and J segments used are TRBV27 and TRBJ1-4; the D gene is not confidently resolved. This clonotype originated in a middle-aged woman with COVID-19, enrolled during active disease. The CDR3 reads as follows: CASSTPGSTNEKLFF. At the DNA level, the sequence is TGTGCCAGCAGTACCCCGGGGTCCACTAATGAAAAACTGTTTTTT.